The entry that follows covers one T cell receptor beta chain sequence. No cognate antigen has been identified for it. Per-nucleotide qualities are absent, and no much larger clonotype sits a single base away. These data are taken from a study of Graves' ophthalmopathy and Graves' hyperthyroidism listed by TCRdb under 2018. Regarding the research as a whole: Peripheral blood was collected before any treatment was given, at the time of initial diagnosis. In total, around 130 blood samples were TCR-sequenced: some 40 ophthalmopathy, 80 or so hyperthyroidism and some 17 hyperthyroidism-to-ophthalmopathy patients. T-cell repertoires of thyroid tissue and blood were compared in six hyperthyroidism patients. An independent validation cohort comprised 18 hyperthyroidism patients and roughly 15 patients who later progressed from hyperthyroidism to ophthalmopathy. Following sample collection, hyperthyroidism patients were given methimazole at a starting dose of 30 mg daily, and ophthalmopathy patients were given high-dose intravenous methylprednisolone. To explore V-J signatures that distinguish ophthalmopathy from hyperthyroidism, a discovery set of 100 patients was enrolled, made up of approximately 45 with ophthalmopathy and some 60 with stable hyperthyroidism. The roughly 90 discovery patients were divided at random into training and test sets in a 7:3 ratio. The study used signatures of the TCR beta repertoire to tell Graves' ophthalmopathy apart from Graves' hyperthyroidism and to predict which patients would progress to ophthalmopathy.

For repertoire sequencing, TCR beta CDR3 regions were amplified from RNA transcripts. HTBI primers and the Qiagen OneStep RT-PCR kit were used in a first-round RT-PCR, which was followed by a second-round multiplex PCR, size selection and purification. The libraries underwent paired-end sequencing with 100 bp reads on an Illumina HiSeq2000. Per the original workflow: Reads were processed with SOAPnuke, discarding reads with adapters, uncalled bases, mean Phred below 15, or no exact constant-primer or identifier match. COPE v1.2.5 was used to merge high-quality paired reads. Each unique nucleotide sequence was defined as a clonotype, and clonotypes were aligned to IMGT TRB V, D and J references with MiTCR v1.1. The analysis was limited to V-J combinations with a frequency above 0.0001, which together covered about 99% of repertoires. A TCR clonal expansion and chaos score per V-J combination was defined as the ratio of F50 clonal expansion to chaos observed in the TCRdist matrix. Welch's t-statistics and random forest were used to reduce the features to 13 V-J combinations, which were then used as input to a naive Bayes classifier. The Morisita-Horn index was used to measure how similar the thyroid and blood repertoires were. TCRdb's own reprocessing of the public reads used fastp at Q25 and MiXCR and kept productive beta chains. Here each entry gathers all rows of one CDR3 protein and keeps the most common genes and DNA. The V and J calls reflect TCRdb's pipeline rather than the authors' work. The table for this sample lists about 220,000 distinct CDR3 sequences; around a fifth of them were counted only once. Under 55% of the sample comes from the top ten.

Overall study results and their limits: Most expanded thyroid clonotypes with frequency above 0.001 were also detected in blood, suggesting blood repertoires may reflect the thyroid immune response. In cross-validation, the 13-signature model distinguished ophthalmopathy from stable hyperthyroidism with 87.88% sensitivity and about 81% specificity, while in the test set the corresponding values were about 80% and 75%. Sample size was not statistically predetermined, and group allocation was not concealed from the investigators. In validation, the model predicted ophthalmopathy progression with about 71% sensitivity and less than 80% specificity; roughly eleven predicted patients were CT-confirmed with GO in a median of roughly 6.8 months.

Ophthalmopathy patients had moderately to severely active disease, Clinical Activity Score of at least 3, NOSPECS grade of at least 4, and disease duration under 3 months. Anyone with other autoimmune diseases, uncontrolled infections, pregnancy or lactation was excluded from the study. Diagnosis relied on clinical symptoms, serum thyroxine, TRAb, thyroid ultrasound and orbital computed tomography. Ficoll-Paque density gradient centrifugation was used to isolate PBMCs from about 9 ml of fresh peripheral blood. Trizol reagent was used to extract the total RNA, and its quality was then checked on an Agilent 2100 Bioanalyzer. Trimming accounts for 5 bases at V and 6 bases at J, while the number of junction bases matched to no gene is 7. From the cysteine up to the phenylalanine, the CDR3 has a length of 13 residues. Only CDR3 DNA remains: 39 bases, in frame from the first base.

The TCR comes from a woman in her 50s with Graves' ophthalmopathy. Donor details come from another sample of the same person, matched by shared clones. This chain is built from TRBV12-3 or TRBV12-4 and TRBJ2-7, with TRBD2 matching 7 junction bases. Sequences were obtained from peripheral blood. CDR3 loop: CASSMGGTSEQYF. Here is the DNA: TGTGCCAGCAGTATGGGGGGGACCTCCGAGCAGTACTTC.